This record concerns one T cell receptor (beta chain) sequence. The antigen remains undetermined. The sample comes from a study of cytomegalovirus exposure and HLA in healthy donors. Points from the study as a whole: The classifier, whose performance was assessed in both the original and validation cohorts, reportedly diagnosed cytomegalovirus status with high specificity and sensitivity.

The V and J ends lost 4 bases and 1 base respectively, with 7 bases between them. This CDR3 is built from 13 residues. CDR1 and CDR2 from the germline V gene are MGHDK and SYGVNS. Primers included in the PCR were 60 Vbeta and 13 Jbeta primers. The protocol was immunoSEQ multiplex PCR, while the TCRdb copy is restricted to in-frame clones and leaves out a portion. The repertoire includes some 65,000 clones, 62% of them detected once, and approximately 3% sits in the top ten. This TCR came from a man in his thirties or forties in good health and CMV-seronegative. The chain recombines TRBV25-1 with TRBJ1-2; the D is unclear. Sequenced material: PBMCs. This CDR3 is CASSGNNNYGYTF. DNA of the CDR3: TGTGCCAGCAGTGGTAACAATAACTATGGCTACACCTTC.